The 3 T cell receptor beta chains in this list originate from one sample, sequenced in a study of tumor-infiltrating lymphocytes in oesophageal squamous cell carcinoma. TCRdb redid the calling of the PCR reads with MiXCR, one entry per CDR3 protein. The sample consists of roughly 14,000 distinct CDR3 sequences, less than 60% of them appearing once. The sample taken for sequencing was blood. These receptors were obtained from a male donor with esophageal squamous cell carcinoma.

This clonotype is classed as large. The chain has TRBV7-8 and TRBJ2-1; D is perhaps TRBD2 (6 bases). The germline V and J ends were trimmed by 7 bases and 6 bases, with 19 bases remaining between them. Germline V CDR1 and CDR2: SGHVS, FQNEAQ. This CDR3 is built from 15 residues. The CDR3 DNA follows: TGTGCCAGCACCACGACGGGGGAAAGTGTCAATGAGCAGTTCTTC. Encoded protein: CASTTTGESVNEQFF.

By share, this clonotype counts as medium-sized. The rearrangement uses TRBV28 and TRBJ2-2; 8 bases fit TRBD2. The CDR3 extends over 15 amino acids. The ends lost 5 bases at V and 2 bases at J; junction bases unmatched: 4. CDR1 and CDR2 from the germline V gene are MDHEN and SYDVKM. CDR3 sequence reads: CASSRGGGNTGELFF. The CDR3 DNA sequence: TGTGCCAGCAGTCGGGGGGGTGGTAACACCGGGGAGCTGTTTTTT.

In its sample, this clonotype was seen once. The chain combines TRBV6-5 with TRBJ2-1; 8 nucleotides match TRBD1. The CDR3 spans 15 residues. Germline V lookup: CDR1 MNHEY, CDR2 SVGAGI. V shed 1 base and J 7 bases; nucleotides not matched to a gene: 6. In DNA, the CDR3 is TGTGCCAGCAGTTACTGGCGGACAGGGAAAAATGAGCAGTTCTTC. Protein sequence: CASSYWRTGKNEQFF.